The 21 T cell receptor beta chains below were found in one sample sequenced in a study of OX40 agonist ivuxolimab in advanced cancers. Clones were read by immunoSEQ multiplex PCR, and TCRdb kept only the in-frame ones, dropping some. Among fewer than 60,000 clones listed, 82% were seen once. The material sequenced was CD4+ or CD8+ T cells sorted from blood, taken in a trial of the OX40 agonist ivuxolimab. These receptors came from an adult with an advanced solid tumor such as melanoma, head and neck, liver or kidney cancer.

V and J are TRBV28 and TRBJ2-1; D uncertain. The CDR3 spans 13 residues. The V gene lost 7 bases and the J gene lost 2 bases, with 9 bases spanning the gap. Germline lookup yields CDR1 MDHEN and CDR2 SYDVKM. The CDR3 sequence is CASTRNPYNEQFF. CDR3 coding DNA: TGTGCCAGCACCCGTAACCCCTACAATGAGCAGTTCTTC.

This chain connects TRBV7-3 to TRBJ2-1; TRBD2 aligns across 16 bases. V shed 5 bases, J shed 8 bases, and the junction held 18 bases outside the gene matches. Looked up from germline, CDR1 is SGHTA and CDR2 is FQGTGA. The length of the CDR3 is 20 residues. The CDR3 sequence is CASSRQNTGTSGRARYEQFF. The CDR3 nucleotides read TGTGCCAGCAGCCGCCAAAATACCGGGACTAGCGGGAGGGCCAGGTATGAGCAGTTCTTC.

The chain uses TRBV30 and TRBJ2-3; no reliable D call. Germline CDR1 is GTSNPN and CDR2 is SVGIG (reference sequence). This CDR3 region has 15 residues. V shed 4 bases and J shed 2 bases, with 16 bases lying between them. CDR3 residues: CAWKSTSPYTDTQYF. The CDR3 DNA reads TGTGCCTGGAAGTCCACCAGCCCTTACACAGATACGCAGTATTTT. Variable domain in full (rest from reference TRBV30 and TRBJ2-3): SQTIHQWPATLVQPVGSPLSLECTVEGTSNPNLYWYRQAAGRGLQLLFYSVGIGQISSEVPQNLSASRPQDRQFILSSKKLLLSDSGFYLCAWKSTSPYTDTQYFGPGTRLTVL.

The genes are TRBV19 and TRBJ1-2; 8 bases match TRBD1. Germline values: CDR1 LNHDA, CDR2 SQIVND (reference sequence). The CDR3 runs 13 residues. J lost 8 bases, V lost 3 bases, and 5 bases had no gene match. CDR3 sequence reads: CASSIQGASGYTF. CDR3 bases: TGTGCCAGTAGTATCCAGGGGGCGAGCGGCTACACCTTC.

The chain is built from TRBV6-1 and TRBJ2-1; either TRBD1 or TRBD2 may supply D (5 bases each). The CDR3 loop spans 14 amino acids. Between the trimmed V and J ends, which lost 8 bases and 7 bases, there was a span of 18 bases. From germline, CDR1 is MNHNS and CDR2 SASEGT. CDR3 bases: TGTGCCAGCGTATATATGTGGGGGAGTAATGAGCAGTTCTTC. Its protein product is CASVYMWGSNEQFF.

The V and J genes are TRBV18 and TRBJ2-7; TRBD1 aligns across 8 bases. The CDR3 has 14 residues. Germline V gene sequence: CDR1 KGHSH, CDR2 LQKENI. Germline trimming cut 3 bases from V and 2 bases from J; bases unmatched to any gene: 3. For the CDR3, the DNA is TGTGCCAGCTCACCCCGGGACAGGACCTACGAGCAGTACTTC. Translated: CASSPRDRTYEQYF.

This clone turned up a few times. The chain links TRBV27 to TRBJ1-2; D gene unclear. V lost 3 bases to trimming and J lost 5 bases, with 7 bases between them. Germline loops: CDR1 MNHEY, CDR2 SMNVEV (reference sequence). The CDR3 contains 12 residues. CDR3 sequence (DNA): TGTGCCAGCAGTTTCTCAGGTTATGGCTACACCTTC. Amino acid sequence: CASSFSGYGYTF.

The V and J genes are TRBV6-1 and TRBJ1-2, with 7 bases aligning to TRBD1. CDR1 is MNHNS and CDR2 is SASEGT in the germline V gene. The CDR3 is 12 amino acids. The trim removed 10 bases at V and 6 bases at J, leaving 8 bases unmatched. CDR3 sequence (DNA): TGTGCCACCCGGCCCACAGGGGATGGCTACACCTTC. Amino acids: CATRPTGDGYTF.

The chain combines TRBV9 with TRBJ1-2; 10 bases match TRBD1. V was pared by 4 bases and J by 5 bases, with 14 bases of the junction left unmatched. Germline V gene lookup returns CDR1 SGDLS and CDR2 YYNGEE. CDR3 length equals 17 residues. The CDR3 nucleotides are TGTGCCAGCAGCCCCTCTCCCGGGACAGGGGAAAGATATGGCTACACCTTC. It encodes CASSPSPGTGERYGYTF. Drawing the rest from reference TRBV9 and TRBJ1-2, the complete variable domain is DSGVTQTPKHLITATGQRVTLRCSPRSGDLSVYWYQQSLDQGLQFLIQYYNGEERAKGNILERFSAQQFPDLHSELNLSSLELGDSALYFCASSPSPGTGERYGYTFGSGTRLTVV.

A word on this clone: The CDR3 does not close with the conserved phenylalanine or tryptophan, likely indicating a read error. The DNA is omitted, as the CDR3 cannot be located on it reliably, and the CDR3 follows TCRdb's listing. This chain joins TRBV2 and TRBJ1-2. From its first to its last residue, the CDR3 has 11 amino acids. The germline V gene encodes CDR1 SNHLY and CDR2 FYNNEI. This chain's CDR3 is CASSYFREHTL.

The chain uses TRBV13 and TRBJ2-5; the match to TRBD1 covers 8 bases. This CDR3 contains 15 residues. CDR1 is PRHDT and CDR2 is FYEKMQ in the germline V gene (reference sequence). V trimming: 3 bases; J trimming: 5 bases; junction bases outside the gene matches: 8. The CDR3 is CASSFPQGARETQYF. In nucleotides, the CDR3 is TGTGCCAGCAGCTTCCCGCAGGGGGCGAGGGAGACCCAGTACTTC.

The genes are TRBV5-1 and TRBJ2-3; D possibly corresponds to TRBD2 (6 bases). With 0 bases removed from V and 6 bases from J, the gap between germline ends came to 14 bases. The germline CDR1 and CDR2 sequences are SGHRS and YFSETQ. This CDR3 region has 15 residues. CDR3 nucleotides: TGCGCCAGCAGCTTGGCAGTCGGGGCGGGGGATACGCAGTATTTT. This codes for CASSLAVGAGDTQYF.

The chain is built from TRBV5-5 and TRBJ1-2; D unclear. The CDR3 has 13 residues. Germline V gene lookup returns CDR1 SGHKS and CDR2 YYEKEE (reference sequence). V was cut by 4 bases and J by 6 bases, with 13 bases left in between. Written as DNA, the CDR3 is TGTGCCAGCAGCCCCCAAAGGGCGCATGGCTACACCTTC. Its protein product is CASSPQRAHGYTF.

This clone was counted a single time. V usage is TRBV11-3 and J usage is TRBJ2-3; 12 nucleotides match TRBD1. Germline loops: CDR1 SGHNT, CDR2 YENEEA. The CDR3 has 13 residues. The J segment lost 8 bases and the V segment lost 5 bases, leaving 2 bases of the junction unmatched. CDR3 nucleotides: TGTGCCAGCAGCCGGGACAGGGGGCCTACGCAGTATTTT. Protein sequence: CASSRDRGPTQYF.

This clone was recorded only once. The rearrangement links TRBV11-2 to TRBJ2-2; D call uncertain. Germline CDR1 reads SGHAT; CDR2 reads FQNNGV. This CDR3 comprises 17 residues. The V end was cut by 5 bases, the J end by 0 bases, with 16 bases between. The CDR3 region has the DNA TGTGCCAGCAGCCGAACAGAGACGTTCGCGAACACCGGGGAGCTGTTTTTT. It codes for CASSRTETFANTGELFF.

The chain combines TRBV18 with TRBJ2-7; the D gene is possibly TRBD2 (6 bases). This CDR3 is 15 amino acids long. V lost 6 bases, J lost 4 bases, and 19 bases lay in between. Germline V lookup: CDR1 KGHSH, CDR2 LQKENI. This CDR3 reads CASSPGAAAGYEQYF. Here the CDR3 DNA reads TGTGCCAGCTCCCCGGGAGCGGCAGCGGGTTACGAGCAGTACTTC.

This CDR3 is CASSPKGLITDTQYF. CDR3 nucleotide sequence: TGTGCCAGCAGCCCTAAGGGGCTCATCACAGATACGCAGTATTTT. The chain recombines TRBV11-1 with TRBJ2-3; weak D call: TRBD1 (5 bases). The CDR3 length is 15 residues. Trimming cost V 5 bases and J 2 bases, with 14 bases left between them. Germline CDR1 reads SGHAT; CDR2 reads FQDESV (reference sequence). The full variable domain, with the rest looked up from reference TRBV11-1 and TRBJ2-3, is EAEVAQSPRYKITEKSQAVAFWCDPISGHATLYWYRQILGQGPELLVQFQDESVVDDSQLPKDRFSAERLKGVDSTLKIQPAELGDSAMYLCASSPKGLITDTQYFGPGTRLTVL.

The chain has TRBV6-5 and TRBJ2-7; 9 nucleotides line up with TRBD2. The CDR3 runs 16 residues. Germline lookup yields CDR1 MNHEY and CDR2 SVGAGI. V shed 2 bases and J 2 bases; nucleotides not matched to a gene: 7. CDR3 coding DNA: TGTGCCAGCAGTTACCAGTCTAGCGGGGCTCCCTACGAGCAGTACTTC. Protein sequence: CASSYQSSGAPYEQYF.

This sequence joins TRBV5-1 and TRBJ2-5; 8 nucleotides line up with TRBD2. This CDR3 spans 16 amino acids. After removal of 0 bases from V and 0 bases from J, the junction contained 4 bases not matched to a gene. Germline lookup yields CDR1 SGHRS and CDR2 YFSETQ. In DNA, the CDR3 is TGCGCCAGCAGCTTGGTGCTAGCGGGTTACCAAGAGACCCAGTACTTC. Protein sequence: CASSLVLAGYQETQYF.

The rearrangement joins TRBV5-5 to TRBJ1-1, with D maybe TRBD1 (6 bases). The CDR3 totals 15 residues. Germline V gene data show CDR1 as SGHKS and CDR2 as YYEKEE (reference sequence). V was trimmed by 3 bases and J by 0 bases, leaving 12 bases between them. As DNA, the CDR3 is TGTGCCAGCAGCTCTTCGACAGGAATGAACACTGAAGCTTTCTTT. Amino acids: CASSSSTGMNTEAFF.

The chain joins TRBV5-1 to TRBJ2-5; 10 bases line up with TRBD2. The germline gives CDR1 SGHRS, CDR2 YFSETQ. V lost 6 bases to trimming and J lost 5 bases; unmatched junction nucleotides: 10. There are 15 residues in the CDR3. CDR3: CASTELAGSGETQYF. For the CDR3, the DNA is TGCGCCAGCACAGAACTAGCGGGGAGTGGGGAGACCCAGTACTTC. The variable domain in full, with the rest retrieved from reference TRBV5-1 and TRBJ2-5, is KAGVTQTPRYLIKTRGQQVTLSCSPISGHRSVSWYQQTPGQGLQFLFEYFSETQRNKGNFPGRFSGRQFSNSRSEMNVSTLELGDSALYLCASTELAGSGETQYFGPGTRLLVL.